One and the same sample provided the 19 T cell receptor beta chains below, sequenced in a study of shared clonotypes between healthy human individuals (TCRdb year 2020). The library was generated by the immunoSEQ multiplex PCR assay. TCRdb's version of the immuneACCESS table is confined to in-frame rearrangements and falls short of the full clone set. An unresolved V gene accounts for under half of the shortfall where checked; the remainder is of unknown origin. Counted in this sample were more than 2 million clones; 85% to 95% of them appeared once. The leading ten clones occupy 0.13% of the sample. Sequencing was done on a sample of naive CD4+ T cells sorted from blood. According to the study, the label for this sample's cell subset or site signals: CD45RA+ positively selected. The source is a young man in good health.

V gene TRBV7-2 combines with J gene TRBJ1-4, with 9 nucleotides matching TRBD1. Unmatched junction bases numbered 11, after V lost 3 bases and J lost 12 bases. Germline V gives CDR1 SGHTA, CDR2 FQGNSA. The CDR3 spans 15 residues. The CDR3 region is CASSFRGTGNGELFF. The DNA for the CDR3 is TGTGCCAGCAGCTTCAGAGGGACAGGGAATGGGGAACTGTTTTTT. Full variable domain (rest looked up from reference TRBV7-2 and TRBJ1-4): GAGVSQSPSNKVTEKGKDVELRCDPISGHTALYWYRQSLGQGLEFLIYFQGNSAPDKSGLPSDRFSAERTGGSVSTLTIQRTQQEDSAVYLCASSFRGTGNGELFFGSGTQLSVL.

The chain recombines TRBV4-2 with TRBJ1-3; the D is unclear. CDR3 length equals 16 residues. V gave up 0 bases and J gave up 0 bases, with 9 bases separating them. Germline CDR1 is LGHNA and CDR2 is YNFKEQ. CDR3 amino acids: CASSQDVPSSGNTIYF. The CDR3 nucleotides are TGTGCCAGCAGCCAAGATGTCCCAAGCTCTGGAAACACCATATATTTT.

V is TRBV10-2 and J is TRBJ1-4; D not certain. CDR1 is WSHSY and CDR2 is SAAADI in the germline V gene. V gave up 2 bases and J gave up 13 bases, with 11 bases separating them. The CDR3 spans 12 residues. The CDR3 reads CASSEVAGGLFF. For the CDR3, the DNA is TGCGCCAGCAGTGAGGTTGCGGGAGGACTGTTTTTT.

The chain employs TRBV25-1 and TRBJ2-5, with TRBD2 identical over 12 bases. V was clipped by 5 bases and J by 4 bases; unmatched bases: 5. Per the germline V gene, CDR1 is MGHDK and CDR2 is SYGVNS. The CDR3 covers 15 residues. The CDR3 DNA reads as TGTGCCAGCAGTAAACTAGCGGGGGGAACAGAGACCCAGTACTTC. This translates into CASSKLAGGTETQYF.

This clone showed up just once. The chain couples TRBV7-8 to TRBJ2-2; 10 bases map to TRBD1. V lost 5 bases to trimming and J lost 3 bases; unmatched junction nucleotides: 9. Germline CDR1 and CDR2: SGHVS and FQNEAQ. This CDR3 comprises 17 residues. CDR3 sequence (DNA): TGTGCCAGCAGCCGGGGCTGGACAGGGGGTTACACCGGGGAGCTGTTTTTT. Protein: CASSRGWTGGYTGELFF.

The CDR3 reads CASTPDRAANYGYTF. The CDR3, as DNA: TGTGCCAGCACCCCGGACAGGGCAGCTAACTATGGCTACACCTTC. The J gene is TRBJ1-2, the V gene TRBV6-1; 8 bases are shared with TRBD1. The CDR3 is 15 amino acids. CDR1 and CDR2 from the germline V gene are MNHNS and SASEGT. V dropped 7 bases and J dropped 0; count of bases not matched to a gene: 7.

This clone was picked up many times. The J gene is TRBJ1-6, the V gene TRBV4-1; 7 bases match TRBD1. The germline gives CDR1 MGHRA, CDR2 YSYEKL. This CDR3 contains 20 residues. V dropped 4 bases and J dropped 7; count of bases not matched to a gene: 22. This chain's CDR3 is CASSRSLRGHVLGLNSPLHF. In nucleotides, the CDR3 is TGCGCCAGCAGCCGTTCCCTTAGGGGGCATGTTCTAGGGTTGAATTCACCCCTCCACTTT.

The chain carries TRBV7-3 and TRBJ2-3, with 7 bases aligning to TRBD1. This CDR3 contains 15 residues. Germline-derived CDR1 and CDR2 are SGHTA and FQGTGA. V lost 3 bases to trimming and J lost 1 base; unmatched junction nucleotides: 4. The DNA for the CDR3 is TGTGCCAGCAGCTTGAGGGGGCCGGGCACAGATACGCAGTATTTT. It encodes CASSLRGPGTDTQYF.

The chain employs TRBV18 and TRBJ2-7; D possibly uses TRBD1 or TRBD2 (5 bases each). Germline lookup yields CDR1 KGHSH and CDR2 LQKENI. Trimming pared 3 bases from V and 2 bases from J, leaving 11 bases between. The CDR3 spans 14 residues. In DNA, the CDR3 is TGTGCCAGCTCACCGGGACGGTATACCTACGAGCAGTACTTC. Residues: CASSPGRYTYEQYF.

The rearrangement joins TRBV6-5 to TRBJ2-1; TRBD2 matches 11 bases. V gave up 2 bases and J gave up 6 bases; unmatched junction bases: 6. Germline CDR1 MNHEY, CDR2 SVGAGI. The CDR3 has 16 amino acids. CDR3 residues: CASSYVRTSGPNEQFF. CDR3 sequence (DNA): TGTGCCAGCAGTTACGTCCGGACTAGCGGGCCCAATGAGCAGTTCTTC.

This clone was picked up one time. Other DNA sequences in the sample encode the same CDR3. The chain carries TRBV7-2 and TRBJ2-7; tentatively, D is TRBD2 (5 bases). The CDR3 totals 14 residues. V lost 2 bases to trimming and J lost 0 bases, with 8 bases between them. Germline CDR1 and CDR2: SGHTA and FQGNSA. The DNA of the CDR3 is TGTGCCAGCAGCTTACTTCGGGGCTCCTACGAGCAGTACTTC. Residues: CASSLLRGSYEQYF. The variable domain in full, with the rest retrieved from reference TRBV7-2 and TRBJ2-7, is GAGVSQSPSNKVTEKGKDVELRCDPISGHTALYWYRQSLGQGLEFLIYFQGNSAPDKSGLPSDRFSAERTGGSVSTLTIQRTQQEDSAVYLCASSLLRGSYEQYFGPGTRLTVT.

The genes are TRBV6-5 and TRBJ2-3; D ambiguous. In germline, CDR1 is MNHEY, CDR2 SVGAGI. The CDR3 extends over 14 amino acids. Trimming pared 2 bases from V and 2 bases from J, leaving 8 bases between. In nucleotides, the CDR3 is TGTGCCAGCAGTTACGAGGCAACCACAGATACGCAGTATTTT. It is translated as CASSYEATTDTQYF.

This chain uses TRBV28 with TRBJ1-2, with D maybe TRBD1 (5 bases). Trimming removed 5 bases at V and 3 bases at J, with 16 bases between. Per the germline V gene, CDR1 is MDHEN and CDR2 is SYDVKM. CDR3 length equals 15 residues. The CDR3 nucleotides are TGTGCCAGCAGTCCCGGAGGGGTAGGGGACTATGGCTACACCTTC. It codes for CASSPGGVGDYGYTF.

The rearrangement joins TRBV7-2 to TRBJ1-3; D call uncertain. This CDR3 is 16 amino acids long. Trimming cost V 0 bases and J 0 bases, with 9 bases left between them. Looked up from germline, CDR1 is SGHTA and CDR2 is FQGNSA. The DNA of the CDR3 is TGTGCCAGCAGCTTAGCCGGCCGAAACTCTGGAAACACCATATATTTT. Protein sequence: CASSLAGRNSGNTIYF.

Notes on this clone: At the DNA level, this CDR3 is encoded by other sequences in the same sample as well. This rearrangement joins TRBV5-4 to TRBJ1-2, with D maybe TRBD1 (6 bases). Germline CDR1 reads SGHNT; CDR2 reads YYREEE (reference sequence). The CDR3 runs to 14 residues. V was pared by 0 bases and J by 5 bases, with 11 bases between. CDR3: CASSLEGGRYGYTF. In nucleotides, the CDR3 is TGTGCCAGCAGCTTGGAAGGGGGAAGGTATGGCTACACCTTC.

There are many counts of this clone. V is TRBV18 and J is TRBJ2-7; 7 bases line up with TRBD2. Germline trimming cut 3 bases from V and 0 bases from J; bases unmatched to any gene: 8. Germline V gene data show CDR1 as KGHSH and CDR2 as LQKENI. CDR3 size: 16 residues. Here the CDR3 reads CASSPLGGGSSYEQYF. The CDR3 DNA is TGTGCCAGCTCACCGCTGGGCGGGGGAAGCTCCTACGAGCAGTACTTC.

The J gene is TRBJ2-2, the V gene TRBV7-2; weak D call: TRBD1 (6 bases). The CDR3 runs 15 residues. Per the germline V gene, CDR1 is SGHTA and CDR2 is FQGNSA. V lost 4 bases and J lost 2, with 11 bases in between. The CDR3 DNA sequence: TGTGCCAGCAGCTCGGGACAAAGTAACACCGGGGAGCTGTTTTTT. Translating gives CASSSGQSNTGELFF.

The rearrangement uses TRBV6-5 and TRBJ1-6; D perhaps matches TRBD1 (6 bases). CDR3 length: 15 amino acids. Trimming left V 5 bases short and J 8 bases short, with 16 bases between. The germline gives CDR1 MNHEY, CDR2 SVGAGI. In DNA form, the CDR3 reads TGTGCCAGCAGTAAACCGGGACACGAGGATTCACCCCTCCACTTT. It specifies CASSKPGHEDSPLHF.

This chain links TRBV6-1 with TRBJ2-3; 11 nucleotides match TRBD2. Trimming cost V 6 bases and J 6 bases; bases outside gene matches: 5. The CDR3 runs 14 residues. The germline V gene encodes CDR1 MNHNS and CDR2 SASEGT. The CDR3 nucleotides read TGTGCCAGCAGGAAAATAGCGGGAGGGGATACGCAGTATTTT. It encodes CASRKIAGGDTQYF.